The clone carrying this T cell receptor (beta chain) was seen a handful of times. Its antigen is unknown. Combining a sample-barcoded 5' primer with a J-beta primer mix, a second PCR ran for 7 to 11 cycles. A template-switch adaptor containing 12 random nucleotides labeled each cDNA molecule. MiXCR was run by TCRdb on the 5' RACE reads, yielding one entry per CDR3 protein. Of about 1.5 million distinct CDR3 sequences listed, around two fifths are singletons. The CDR3 is 13 amino acids. Germline CDR1 reads MNHEY; CDR2 reads SVGAGI. The V and J ends lost 0 bases and 8 bases respectively, with 5 bases between them. This record belongs to a study of blood T cells in healthy people across ages. Whole-study results and caveats: There was a strong correlation between TCR beta diversity and naive T cell percentage.

Healthy Caucasian individuals from Russia aged about 6 to 100 served as donors. The receptor was isolated from a woman aged 18-29 years in good health. The chain joins TRBV6-5 to TRBJ1-6; unclear D gene. The sample was blood. For the CDR3, the DNA is TGTGCCAGCAGTTACTCCACAGATTCACCCCTCCACTTT. Residues: CASSYSTDSPLHF.